A single T cell receptor (beta chain) is shown here with its context. This sample stems from a study of blood T cell repertoires in COVID-19. Study-wide background: Acute-phase and convalescent COVID-19 samples originated in the United States, Italy and Spain.

J lost 1 base, V lost 6 bases, and 3 bases had no gene match. The CDR3 runs to 15 residues. Germline V gene lookup returns CDR1 MNHNY and CDR2 SVGAGI (reference sequence). TCRdb's table, derived via immunoSEQ multiplex PCR, lists solely in-frame clones and lacks some. Of some 170,000 clones in the sample, 75% to 90% were seen once. This chain joins TRBV6-6 and TRBJ2-3, with 11 bases lining up with TRBD2. Specimen: peripheral blood. This clonotype originated in a woman of 80 years or more with active or convalescent COVID-19. This chain's CDR3 is CASRLTSGGTDTQYF. In DNA, the CDR3 is TGTGCCAGCAGATTGACTAGCGGGGGCACAGATACGCAGTATTTT.